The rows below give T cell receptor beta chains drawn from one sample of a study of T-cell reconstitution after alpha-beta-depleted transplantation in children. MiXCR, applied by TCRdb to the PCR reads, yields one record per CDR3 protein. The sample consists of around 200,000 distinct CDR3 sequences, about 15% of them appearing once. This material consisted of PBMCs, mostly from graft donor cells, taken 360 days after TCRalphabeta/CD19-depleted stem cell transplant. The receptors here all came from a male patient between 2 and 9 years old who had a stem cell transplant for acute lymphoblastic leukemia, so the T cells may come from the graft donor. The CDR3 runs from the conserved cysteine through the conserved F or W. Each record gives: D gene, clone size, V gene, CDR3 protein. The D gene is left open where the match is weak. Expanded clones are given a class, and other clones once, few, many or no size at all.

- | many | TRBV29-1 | CSVAGSANDEQFF
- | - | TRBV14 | CASSPGLYYNEQFF
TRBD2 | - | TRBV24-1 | CATSDGLAGVTDTQYF
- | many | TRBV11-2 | CASSLAALSPLHF
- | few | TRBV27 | CASSSQKNIQYF
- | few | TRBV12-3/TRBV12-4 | CASSASLGRETQYF
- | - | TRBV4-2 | CASSQEWKGLSGNTIYF
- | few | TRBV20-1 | CSARGVRDTQYF
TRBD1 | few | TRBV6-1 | CASTKVGIRDRDSGANVLTF
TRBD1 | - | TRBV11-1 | CASSSDRVDTQYF
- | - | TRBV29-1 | CSVAGVSGANVLTF
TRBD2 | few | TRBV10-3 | CAISEPIAGGRYPEQFF
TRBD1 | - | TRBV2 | CASSDPGQSNQPQHF
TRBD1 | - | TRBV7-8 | CASSSRTGHSLSSYEQYF
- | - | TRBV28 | CASSNPWTVNTEAFF
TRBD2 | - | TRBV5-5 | CASILFKTSGGVTDTQYF
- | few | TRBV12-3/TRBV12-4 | CASRPTPVQLTGELFF
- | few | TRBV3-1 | CASSHLGSRNTGELFF
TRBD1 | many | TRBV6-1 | CATRQDRANSPLHF
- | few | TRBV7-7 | CASSLAGEPVGTQYF
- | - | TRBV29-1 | CSVEDLGETQETQYF
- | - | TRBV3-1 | CASSQDREGAGEQFF
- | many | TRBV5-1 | CASRIGHEQYF
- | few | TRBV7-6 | CASSLSGQNLTGGQETQYF
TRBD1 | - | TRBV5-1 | CASSWGQPNTGELFF
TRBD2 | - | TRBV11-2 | CASSLGGAGGPSNEQFF
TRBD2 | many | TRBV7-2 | CASSLELAGTYEQYF
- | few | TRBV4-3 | CASSRLGSVADTQYF
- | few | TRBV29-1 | CSVGAGYGGELFF
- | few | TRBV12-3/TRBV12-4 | CASSPPVHEQYF
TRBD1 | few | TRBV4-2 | CASSQEPGQNYNEQFF
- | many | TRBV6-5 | CASTGGPGDTQYF
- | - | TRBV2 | CASGSEETQYF
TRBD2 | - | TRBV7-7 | CATRGETGGELFF
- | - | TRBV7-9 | CASSLRRGDTGELFF
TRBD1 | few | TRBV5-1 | CASSFDRGVGNIQYF
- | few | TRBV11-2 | CASSLYRLYTGELFF
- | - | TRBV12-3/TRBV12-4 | CASTSNKWNTQYF
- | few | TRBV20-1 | CSARESKDTIYF
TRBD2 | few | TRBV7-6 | CASSLALAGSYEQYF
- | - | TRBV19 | CASSPTPGQNSPLHF
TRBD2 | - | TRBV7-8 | CASSPGQRGPYQETQYF
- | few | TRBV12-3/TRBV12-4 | CASSLGGAQDTQYF
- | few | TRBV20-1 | CSASHGANQPQHF
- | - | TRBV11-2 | CASSLGRWDTEAFF
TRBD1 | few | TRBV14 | CASSSGTGLSPLHF
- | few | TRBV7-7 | CASSLWVGQPQHF
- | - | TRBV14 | CASSQGGLLQETQYF
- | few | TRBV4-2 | CASSQDLRDFDEQYF
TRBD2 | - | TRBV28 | CASGRVPNYEQYF
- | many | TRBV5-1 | CASSLAPYNEQFF